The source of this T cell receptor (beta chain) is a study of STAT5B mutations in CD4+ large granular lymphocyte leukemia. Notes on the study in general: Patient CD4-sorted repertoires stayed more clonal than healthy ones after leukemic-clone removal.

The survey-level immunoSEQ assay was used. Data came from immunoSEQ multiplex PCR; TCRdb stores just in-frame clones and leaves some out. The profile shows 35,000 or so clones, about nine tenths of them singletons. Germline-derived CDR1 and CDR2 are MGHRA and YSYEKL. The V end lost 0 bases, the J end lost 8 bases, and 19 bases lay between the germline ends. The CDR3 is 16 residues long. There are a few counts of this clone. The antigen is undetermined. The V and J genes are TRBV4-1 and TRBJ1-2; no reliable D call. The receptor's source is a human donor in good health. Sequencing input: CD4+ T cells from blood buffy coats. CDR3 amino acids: CASSQDLRPDVGGYTF. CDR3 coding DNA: TGCGCCAGCAGCCAAGACCTACGACCGGATGTCGGCGGCTACACCTTC.